This paragraph reports one T cell receptor beta chain. The antigen is undetermined. This sample was included in a study of shared clonotypes between healthy human individuals. V lost 7 bases and J 8 bases, leaving 18 bases between the germline ends. The CDR3 length is 14 residues. Germline CDR1 SNHLY, CDR2 FYNNEI. Findings and caveats of the study: Having only a few donors restricted how much genetic and exposure-history diversity was captured. Shared across a few donors were roughly 5.3% of the naive CD4 clonotypes.

Method: immunoSEQ multiplex PCR; TCRdb's copy keeps in-frame clones and lacks some. Counted here are millions of clones, roughly 96% occurring once; the ten biggest clones make up 0.13%. The sequence came from a man aged 18 to 35 in good health. Sequenced input: naive CD4+ T cells sorted from blood. As to subset: CD45RA+ positively selected. The genes are TRBV2 and TRBJ2-1, with D perhaps TRBD1 or TRBD2 (6 bases each). Here the CDR3 reads CASKALGGPDEQFF. The CDR3 nucleotides are TGTGCCAGCAAGGCGCTAGGGGGGCCCGATGAGCAGTTCTTC.